This TCR beta chain derives from a study of cytomegalovirus exposure and HLA in healthy donors. Study overall: Counted in an early data release were approximately 80 million unique TCRs from HLA-typed donors.

General study results and limits: Overall, roughly 170 TCR beta chains were annotated as cytomegalovirus-associated.

The PCR had 60 Vbeta and 13 Jbeta primers. TCRdb's table, derived via immunoSEQ multiplex PCR, lists solely in-frame clones and lacks some. The profile covers more than 80,000 clones, with around nine tenths appearing a single time and roughly 8.3% taken by the ten largest. On this clone itself: Its target is unknown.

From germline, CDR1 is SGHNT and CDR2 YYREEE (reference sequence). The CDR3 contains 16 residues. V lost 0 bases, J lost 1 base, and 5 bases stayed unmatched. The specimen was PBMCs. This sequence originates from a man aged 30-40 years in good health and CMV-seropositive. This chain links TRBV5-4 with TRBJ2-3; 7 nucleotides align to TRBD2. Here the CDR3 reads CASSLDTSARTDTQYF. The DNA of the CDR3 is TGTGCCAGCAGCTTGGACACTAGCGCTCGCACAGATACGCAGTATTTT.